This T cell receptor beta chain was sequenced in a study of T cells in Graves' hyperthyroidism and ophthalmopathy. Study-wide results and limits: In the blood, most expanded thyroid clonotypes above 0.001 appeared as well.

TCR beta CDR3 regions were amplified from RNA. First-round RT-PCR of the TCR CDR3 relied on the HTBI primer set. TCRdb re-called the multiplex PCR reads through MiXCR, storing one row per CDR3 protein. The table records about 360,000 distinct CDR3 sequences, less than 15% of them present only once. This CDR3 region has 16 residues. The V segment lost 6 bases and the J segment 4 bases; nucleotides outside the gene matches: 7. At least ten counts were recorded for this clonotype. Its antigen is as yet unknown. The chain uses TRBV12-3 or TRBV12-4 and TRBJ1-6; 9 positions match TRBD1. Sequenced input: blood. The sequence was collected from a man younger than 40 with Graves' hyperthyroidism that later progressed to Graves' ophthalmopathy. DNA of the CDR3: TGTGCCAGCAGGAAACAGGGGGCTACATATAATTCACCCCTCCACTTT. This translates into CASRKQGATYNSPLHF.